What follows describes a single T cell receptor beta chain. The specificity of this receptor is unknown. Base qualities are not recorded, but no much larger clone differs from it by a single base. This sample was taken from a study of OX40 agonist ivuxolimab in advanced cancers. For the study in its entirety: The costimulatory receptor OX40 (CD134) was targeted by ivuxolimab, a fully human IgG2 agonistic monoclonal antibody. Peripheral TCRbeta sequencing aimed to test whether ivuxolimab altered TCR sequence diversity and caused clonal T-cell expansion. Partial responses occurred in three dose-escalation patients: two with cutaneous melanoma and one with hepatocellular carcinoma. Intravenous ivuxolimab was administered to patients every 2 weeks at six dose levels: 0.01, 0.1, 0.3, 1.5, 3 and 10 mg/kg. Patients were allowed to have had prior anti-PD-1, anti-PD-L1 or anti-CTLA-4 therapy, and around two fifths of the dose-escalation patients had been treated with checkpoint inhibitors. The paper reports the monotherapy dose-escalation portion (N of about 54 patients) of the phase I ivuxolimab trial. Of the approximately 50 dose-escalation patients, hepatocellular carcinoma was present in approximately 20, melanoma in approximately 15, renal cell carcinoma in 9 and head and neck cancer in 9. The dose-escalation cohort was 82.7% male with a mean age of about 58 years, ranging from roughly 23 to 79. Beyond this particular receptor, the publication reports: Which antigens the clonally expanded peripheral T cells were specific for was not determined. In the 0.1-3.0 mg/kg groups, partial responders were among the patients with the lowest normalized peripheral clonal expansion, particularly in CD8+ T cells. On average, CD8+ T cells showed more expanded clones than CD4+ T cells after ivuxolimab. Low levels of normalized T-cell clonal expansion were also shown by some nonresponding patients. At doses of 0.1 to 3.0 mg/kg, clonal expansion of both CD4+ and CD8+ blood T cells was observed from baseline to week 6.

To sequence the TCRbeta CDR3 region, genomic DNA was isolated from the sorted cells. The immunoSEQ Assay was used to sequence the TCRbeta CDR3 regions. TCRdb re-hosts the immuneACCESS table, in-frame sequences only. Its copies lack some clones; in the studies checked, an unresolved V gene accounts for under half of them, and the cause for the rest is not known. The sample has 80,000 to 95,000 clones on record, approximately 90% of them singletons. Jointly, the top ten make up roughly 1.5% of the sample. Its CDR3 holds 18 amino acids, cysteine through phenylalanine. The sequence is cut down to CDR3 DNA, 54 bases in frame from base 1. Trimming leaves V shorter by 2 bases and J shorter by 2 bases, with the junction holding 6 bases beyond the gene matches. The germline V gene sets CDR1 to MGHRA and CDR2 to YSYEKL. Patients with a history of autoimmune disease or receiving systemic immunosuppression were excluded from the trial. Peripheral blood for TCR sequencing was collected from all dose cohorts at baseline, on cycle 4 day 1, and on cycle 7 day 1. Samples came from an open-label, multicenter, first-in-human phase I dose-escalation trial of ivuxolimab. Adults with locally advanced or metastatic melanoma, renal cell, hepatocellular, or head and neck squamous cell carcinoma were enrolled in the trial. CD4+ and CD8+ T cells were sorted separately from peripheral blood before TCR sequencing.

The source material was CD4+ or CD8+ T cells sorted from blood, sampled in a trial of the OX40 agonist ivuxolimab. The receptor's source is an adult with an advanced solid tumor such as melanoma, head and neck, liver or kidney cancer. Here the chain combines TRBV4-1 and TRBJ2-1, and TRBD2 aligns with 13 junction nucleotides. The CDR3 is CASSQSPTSGGAYNEQFF. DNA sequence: TGCGCCAGCAGCCAATCCCCAACTAGCGGGGGGGCCTACAATGAGCAGTTCTTC.